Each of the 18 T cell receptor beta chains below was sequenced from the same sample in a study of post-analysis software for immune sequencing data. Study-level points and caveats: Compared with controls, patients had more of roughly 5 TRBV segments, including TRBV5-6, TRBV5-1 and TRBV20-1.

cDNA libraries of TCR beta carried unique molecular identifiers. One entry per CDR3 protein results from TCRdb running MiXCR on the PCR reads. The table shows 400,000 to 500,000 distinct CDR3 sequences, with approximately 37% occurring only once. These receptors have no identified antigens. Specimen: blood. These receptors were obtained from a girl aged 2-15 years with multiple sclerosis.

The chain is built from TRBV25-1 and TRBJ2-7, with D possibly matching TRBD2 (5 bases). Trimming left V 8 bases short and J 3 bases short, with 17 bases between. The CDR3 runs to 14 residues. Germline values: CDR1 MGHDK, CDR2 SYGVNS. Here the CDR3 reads CASLRYGGRYEQYF. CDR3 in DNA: TGTGCCAGCCTAAGGTACGGCGGGCGCTACGAGCAGTACTTC.

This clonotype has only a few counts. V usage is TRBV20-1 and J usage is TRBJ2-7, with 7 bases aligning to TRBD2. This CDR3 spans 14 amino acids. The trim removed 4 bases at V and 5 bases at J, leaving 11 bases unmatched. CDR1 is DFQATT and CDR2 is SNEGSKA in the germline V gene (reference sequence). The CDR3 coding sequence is TGCAGTGCTAAAGCAGCGGGGCCTATCAACGAGCAGTACTTC. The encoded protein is CSAKAAGPINEQYF.

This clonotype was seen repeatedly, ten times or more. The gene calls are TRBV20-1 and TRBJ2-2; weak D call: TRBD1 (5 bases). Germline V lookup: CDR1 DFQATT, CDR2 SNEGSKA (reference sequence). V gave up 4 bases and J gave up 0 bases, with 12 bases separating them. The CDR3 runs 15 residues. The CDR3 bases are TGCAGTGCTACCCAGGGCCCCACGAACACCGGGGAGCTGTTTTTT. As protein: CSATQGPTNTGELFF.

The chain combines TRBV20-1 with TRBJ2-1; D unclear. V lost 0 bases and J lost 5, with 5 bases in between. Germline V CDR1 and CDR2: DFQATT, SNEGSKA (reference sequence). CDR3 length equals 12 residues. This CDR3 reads CSARDRHNEQFF. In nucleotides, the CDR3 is TGCAGTGCTAGAGATCGACACAATGAGCAGTTCTTC.

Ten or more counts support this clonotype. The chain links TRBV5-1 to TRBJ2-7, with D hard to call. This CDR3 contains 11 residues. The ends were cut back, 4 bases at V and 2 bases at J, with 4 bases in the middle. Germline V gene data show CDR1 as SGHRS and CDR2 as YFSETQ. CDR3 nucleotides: TGCGCCAGCAGCGGGACCTACGAGCAGTACTTC. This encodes CASSGTYEQYF.

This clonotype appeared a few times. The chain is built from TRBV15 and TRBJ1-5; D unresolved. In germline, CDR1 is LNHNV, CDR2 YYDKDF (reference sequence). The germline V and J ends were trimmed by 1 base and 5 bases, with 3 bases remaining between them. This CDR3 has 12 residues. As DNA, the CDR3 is TGTGCCACCAGCAGAGCGGATCAGCCCCAGCATTTT. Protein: CATSRADQPQHF.

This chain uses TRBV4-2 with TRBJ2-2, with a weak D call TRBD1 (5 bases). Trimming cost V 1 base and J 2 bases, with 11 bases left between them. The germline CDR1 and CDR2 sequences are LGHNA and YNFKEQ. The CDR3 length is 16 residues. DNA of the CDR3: TGTGCCAGCAGCCAAGGTCCAAGGGGAAACACCGGGGAGCTGTTTTTT. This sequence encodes CASSQGPRGNTGELFF.

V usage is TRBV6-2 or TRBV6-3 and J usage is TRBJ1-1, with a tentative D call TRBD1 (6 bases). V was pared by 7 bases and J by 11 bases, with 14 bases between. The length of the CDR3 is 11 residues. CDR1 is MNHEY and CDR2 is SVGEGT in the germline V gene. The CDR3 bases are TGTGCCAGCACTTCGCAGGGGATGGCTTTCTTT. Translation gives CASTSQGMAFF.

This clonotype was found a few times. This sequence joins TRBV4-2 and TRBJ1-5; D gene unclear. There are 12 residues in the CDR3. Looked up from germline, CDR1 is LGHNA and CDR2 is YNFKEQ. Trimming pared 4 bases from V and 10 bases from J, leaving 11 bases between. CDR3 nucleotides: TGTGCCAGCAGCCTAGACCGGTCACCCCAGCATTTT. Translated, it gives CASSLDRSPQHF.

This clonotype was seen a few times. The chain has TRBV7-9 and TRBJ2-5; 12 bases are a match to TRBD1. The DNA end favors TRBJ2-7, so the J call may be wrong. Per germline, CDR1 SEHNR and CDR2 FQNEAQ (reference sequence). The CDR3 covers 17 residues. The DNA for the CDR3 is TGTGCCAGCAGAACCGGGACAGGGGGCGCGAAGAGCTACGAGCAGTACTTC. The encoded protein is CASRTGTGGAKSYEQYF.

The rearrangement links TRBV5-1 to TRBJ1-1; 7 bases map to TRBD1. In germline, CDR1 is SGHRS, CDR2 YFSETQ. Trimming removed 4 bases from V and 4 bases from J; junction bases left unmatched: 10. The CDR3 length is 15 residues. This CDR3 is CASSASNRGSTEAFF. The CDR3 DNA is TGCGCCAGCAGCGCTTCGAACAGGGGATCCACTGAAGCTTTCTTT.

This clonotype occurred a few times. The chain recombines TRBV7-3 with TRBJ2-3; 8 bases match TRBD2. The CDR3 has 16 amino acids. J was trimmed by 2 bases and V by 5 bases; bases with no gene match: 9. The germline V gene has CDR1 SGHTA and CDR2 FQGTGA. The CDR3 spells CASSPMPGGVTDTQYF. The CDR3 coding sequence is TGTGCCAGCAGCCCAATGCCCGGGGGGGTCACAGATACGCAGTATTTT.

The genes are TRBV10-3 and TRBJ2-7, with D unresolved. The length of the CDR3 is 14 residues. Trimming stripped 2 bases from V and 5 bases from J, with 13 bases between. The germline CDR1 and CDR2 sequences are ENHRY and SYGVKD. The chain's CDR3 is CAISEPKTRDEQYF. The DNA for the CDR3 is TGTGCCATCAGTGAGCCCAAAACGCGCGACGAGCAGTACTTC.

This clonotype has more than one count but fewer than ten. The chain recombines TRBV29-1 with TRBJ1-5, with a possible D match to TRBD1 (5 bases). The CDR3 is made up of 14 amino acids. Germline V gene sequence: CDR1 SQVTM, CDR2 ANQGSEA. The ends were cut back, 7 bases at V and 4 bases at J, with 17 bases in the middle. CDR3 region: CSAMDGGGNQPQHF. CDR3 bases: TGCAGCGCTATGGACGGCGGGGGTAATCAGCCCCAGCATTTT.

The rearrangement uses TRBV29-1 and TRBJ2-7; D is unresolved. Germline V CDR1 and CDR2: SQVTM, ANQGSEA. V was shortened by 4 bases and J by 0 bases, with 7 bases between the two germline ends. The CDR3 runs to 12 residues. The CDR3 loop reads CSVGMSSYEQYF. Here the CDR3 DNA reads TGCAGCGTTGGTATGAGCTCCTACGAGCAGTACTTC.

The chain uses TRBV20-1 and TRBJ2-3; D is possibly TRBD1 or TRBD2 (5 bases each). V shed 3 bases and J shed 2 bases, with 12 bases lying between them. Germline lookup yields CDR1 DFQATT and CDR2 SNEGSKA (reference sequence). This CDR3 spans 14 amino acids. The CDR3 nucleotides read TGCAGTGCTAGTAGGGACCGAACCACAGATACGCAGTATTTT. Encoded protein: CSASRDRTTDTQYF.

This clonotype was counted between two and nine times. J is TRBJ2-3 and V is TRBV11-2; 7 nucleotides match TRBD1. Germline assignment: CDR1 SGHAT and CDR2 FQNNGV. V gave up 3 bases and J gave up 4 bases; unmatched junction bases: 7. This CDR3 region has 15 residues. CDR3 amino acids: CASSFNRGIADTQYF. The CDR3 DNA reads TGTGCCAGCAGCTTTAACAGGGGCATCGCAGATACGCAGTATTTT.

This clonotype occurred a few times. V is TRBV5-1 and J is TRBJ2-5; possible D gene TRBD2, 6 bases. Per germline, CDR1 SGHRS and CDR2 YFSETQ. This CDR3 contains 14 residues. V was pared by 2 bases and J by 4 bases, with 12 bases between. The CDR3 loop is CASSLGGEPETQYF. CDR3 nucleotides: TGCGCCAGCAGCTTAGGAGGGGAACCAGAGACCCAGTACTTC. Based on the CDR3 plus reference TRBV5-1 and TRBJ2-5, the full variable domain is KAGVTQTPRYLIKTRGQQVTLSCSPISGHRSVSWYQQTPGQGLQFLFEYFSETQRNKGNFPGRFSGRQFSNSRSEMNVSTLELGDSALYLCASSLGGEPETQYFGPGTRLLVL.